Listed here are 31 T cell receptor beta chains from one sample, sequenced in a study of post-analysis software for immune sequencing data. Study outcomes and limitations: Comparison of patients with controls showed roughly five TRBV segments more frequent in patients, TRBV5-6, TRBV5-1 and TRBV20-1 among them.

The antigens of these receptors remain unknown. TCR beta libraries were prepared from cDNA with unique molecular identifiers. From the PCR reads, TCRdb called clonotypes with MiXCR, one entry per CDR3 protein. The sample has 820,000 or so distinct CDR3 sequences, approximately 57% seen once. Material: blood. These receptors originate from a girl aged 5-17 years with multiple sclerosis.

V and J are TRBV5-1 and TRBJ2-1, with 9 bases matching TRBD2. The germline V gene has CDR1 SGHRS and CDR2 YFSETQ. CDR3 length: 13 residues. Germline trimming cut 4 bases from V and 9 bases from J; bases unmatched to any gene: 5. In DNA, the CDR3 is TGCGCCAGCAGCCCCGGGACTAGCCGTGAGCAGTTCTTC. It encodes CASSPGTSREQFF.

The rearrangement links TRBV20-1 to TRBJ2-5; 7 positions match TRBD2. The V gene end was trimmed by 3 bases and the J gene end by 1 base; junction bases not matched to a gene: 8. Germline V lookup: CDR1 DFQATT, CDR2 SNEGSKA (reference sequence). This CDR3 spans 15 amino acids. The CDR3 nucleotides read TGCAGTGCTAGTGCGCGGGAGCGGGGCCAAGAGACCCAGTACTTC. Its protein is CSASARERGQETQYF.

This clonotype was found a few times. The J gene is TRBJ2-7, the V gene TRBV25-1; D gene uncertain. Trimming took 5 bases from V and 5 from J, leaving 7 bases between them. The CDR3 spans 11 residues. Germline CDR1 reads MGHDK; CDR2 reads SYGVNS. This CDR3 is CASSRLHEQYF. The CDR3 DNA is TGTGCCAGCAGTAGATTACACGAGCAGTACTTC.

The chain uses TRBV29-1 and TRBJ2-7, with D possibly TRBD1 on 6 matching bases. V lost 4 bases to trimming and J lost 2 bases, with 15 bases between them. The CDR3 has 14 amino acids. Germline CDR1 is SQVTM and CDR2 is ANQGSEA. The CDR3 nucleotides read TGCAGCGTTGGCGAACAGGGAGCAACCTACGAGCAGTACTTC. This sequence encodes CSVGEQGATYEQYF.

V usage is TRBV5-1 and J usage is TRBJ2-3; 10 bases align to TRBD2. This CDR3 comprises 17 residues. CDR1 and CDR2 (germline): SGHRS, YFSETQ. J lost 2 bases, V lost 0 bases, and 6 bases had no gene match. In DNA, the CDR3 is TGCGCCAGCAGCTTGGGAGGCGGGACTAGCGCCACAGATACGCAGTATTTT. Its protein product is CASSLGGGTSATDTQYF.

Remarks on this clonotype: At one end the junction does not follow the germline gene, possibly because of a read error. V gene TRBV7-3 combines with J gene TRBJ1-5, with TRBD1 matching 9 bases. Looked up from germline, CDR1 is SGHTA and CDR2 is FQGTGA. The CDR3 totals 15 residues. CDR3 residues: CASSITGGNNQPQHF. The CDR3 nucleotides read TGTGCCAGCAGCATAACAGGGGGCAACAATCAGCCCCAGCATTTT.

J is TRBJ1-3 and V is TRBV9, with D possibly TRBD1 on 5 matching bases. CDR1 and CDR2 (germline): SGDLS, YYNGEE. The V end was cut by 3 bases, the J end by 3 bases, with 16 bases between. This CDR3 contains 16 residues. CDR3 residues: CASSGGGRASGNTIYF. CDR3 DNA sequence: TGTGCCAGCAGCGGCGGGGGAAGGGCGAGTGGAAACACCATATATTTT.

This clonotype was counted at least ten times. In DNA, the CDR3 is TGTGCCAGCAAATTCCGGGGGGACAGGGGGCGCATGAATGAGCAGTTCTTC. It encodes CASKFRGDRGRMNEQFF. The chain couples TRBV6-6 to TRBJ2-1, with TRBD1 matching 12 bases. Germline V gene sequence: CDR1 MNHNY, CDR2 SVGAGI (reference sequence). The ends lost 7 bases at V and 7 bases at J; junction bases unmatched: 14. This CDR3 spans 17 amino acids.

This clonotype was detected a few times. V usage is TRBV7-9 and J usage is TRBJ1-2; 8 bases fit TRBD1. The V gene end was trimmed by 3 bases and the J gene end by 3 bases; junction bases not matched to a gene: 15. From germline, CDR1 is SEHNR and CDR2 FQNEAQ (reference sequence). The CDR3 contains 18 residues. The CDR3 sequence: CASSLPSGQETSDYGYTF. The CDR3 bases are TGTGCCAGCAGCTTGCCGTCGGGACAGGAGACGAGTGACTATGGCTACACCTTC. The full variable domain, rest sourced from reference TRBV7-9 and TRBJ1-2, is DTGVSQNPRHKITKRGQNVTFRCDPISEHNRLYWYRQTLGQGPEFLTYFQNEAQLEKSRLLSDRFSAERPKGSFSTLEIQRTEQGDSAMYLCASSLPSGQETSDYGYTFGSGTRLTVV.

V is TRBV9 and J is TRBJ1-1, with TRBD1 identical over 10 bases. The trim removed 4 bases at V and 0 bases at J, leaving 9 bases unmatched. The CDR3 totals 17 residues. Germline assignment: CDR1 SGDLS and CDR2 YYNGEE. CDR3 residues: CASSLGQGDDMNTEAFF. The CDR3 region has the DNA TGTGCCAGCAGCCTTGGACAGGGGGATGATATGAACACTGAAGCTTTCTTT.

The count of this clonotype is one. A much more abundant neighbour one base away suggests this may be a read error. The chain has TRBV11-3 and TRBJ2-7, with TRBD1 as a possible D gene (6 bases). The germline V gene encodes CDR1 SGHNT and CDR2 YENEEA. The ends were cut back, 5 bases at V and 7 bases at J, with 24 bases in the middle. The CDR3 length is 16 residues. Written as DNA, the CDR3 is TGTGCCAGCAGCGCCCTACCAGGACAGAAAGTATGTGAGCAGTACTTC. The encoded protein is CASSALPGQKVCEQYF.

The chain employs TRBV5-1 and TRBJ2-5, with TRBD1 matching 7 bases. The tail of the sequence fits TRBJ2-7 better, so the J call may be wrong. The V gene's germline CDR1 is SGHRS and CDR2 YFSETQ. This CDR3 region has 16 residues. CDR3 sequence: CASSLGGQLSSYEQYF. In DNA, the CDR3 is TGCGCCAGCAGCTTGGGGGGACAGTTAAGCTCCTACGAGCAGTACTTC.

The chain joins TRBV5-1 to TRBJ2-3, with D maybe TRBD2 (6 bases). Trimming pared 3 bases from V and 2 bases from J, leaving 13 bases between. There are 15 residues in the CDR3. Germline V lookup: CDR1 SGHRS, CDR2 YFSETQ. DNA of the CDR3: TGCGCCAGCAGCTGGGCCGGGAGCCCCACAGATACGCAGTATTTT. It codes for CASSWAGSPTDTQYF.

V is TRBV27 and J is TRBJ1-6; 10 nucleotides match TRBD1. CDR1 and CDR2 (germline): MNHEY, SMNVEV (reference sequence). The CDR3 runs to 19 residues. V gave up 3 bases and J gave up 6 bases; unmatched junction bases: 14. The CDR3, as DNA: TGTGCCAGCAGTTTCCGGGGGGGACAGGGGAGAGGGGGTAATTCACCCCTCCACTTT. Its translation is CASSFRGGQGRGGNSPLHF.

This clonotype was counted only a few times. The gene calls are TRBV6-2 or TRBV6-3 and TRBJ2-7; D gene uncertain. The CDR3 sequence is 17 residues long. Germline V gives CDR1 MNHEY, CDR2 SVGEGT. The V end was cut by 0 bases, the J end by 2 bases, with 17 bases between. The CDR3 coding sequence is TGTGCCAGCAGTTACTCGGTGTGGAAGGGCACCACCTACGAGCAGTACTTC. Translating gives CASSYSVWKGTTYEQYF.

This clonotype was seen more than once but under ten times. The CDR3 DNA reads TGTGCCAGCCGGGGGACAGGGATCGAGCAGTACTTC. Translated, it gives CASRGTGIEQYF. The rearrangement links TRBV2 to TRBJ2-7; 9 bases are shared with TRBD1. After removal of 8 bases from V and 6 bases from J, the junction contained 5 bases not matched to a gene. The CDR3 is 12 residues long. CDR1 is SNHLY and CDR2 is FYNNEI in the germline V gene.

The chain is built from TRBV7-3 and TRBJ1-2, with TRBD1 as a possible D gene (6 bases). The V gene's germline CDR1 is SGHTA and CDR2 FQGTGA. The CDR3 runs 14 residues. Trimming stripped 0 bases from V and 6 bases from J, with 11 bases between. The CDR3 sequence is CASSLTEAGDGYTF. The CDR3 DNA reads as TGTGCCAGCAGCTTAACGGAGGCAGGGGATGGCTACACCTTC.

This chain uses TRBV5-1 with TRBJ2-6; perhaps TRBD1 as D (5 bases). The CDR3 loop spans 17 amino acids. V lost 7 bases, J lost 0 bases, and 17 bases lay in between. Germline loops: CDR1 SGHRS, CDR2 YFSETQ. In DNA form, the CDR3 reads TGCGCCAGCCACCGTGAACAGGCCACCTCTGGGGCCAACGTCCTGACTTTC. Translating gives CASHREQATSGANVLTF.

This clonotype was found a few times. The chain uses TRBV20-1 and TRBJ2-3, with D maybe TRBD1 (6 bases). The CDR3 is made up of 16 amino acids. CDR1 and CDR2 from the germline V gene are DFQATT and SNEGSKA (reference sequence). Deletions cut 7 bases from V and 2 bases from J, with 22 bases between. The CDR3 region has the DNA TGCAGTGTCAGAGCTCGGCAGGGGATACTCACAGATACGCAGTATTTT. The encoded protein is CSVRARQGILTDTQYF.

J is TRBJ1-1 and V is TRBV18; D may be TRBD1 (5 bases). Germline V lookup: CDR1 KGHSH, CDR2 LQKENI. Trimming removed 1 base at V and 4 bases at J, with 13 bases between. This CDR3 is 15 amino acids long. CDR3 coding DNA: TGTGCCAGCTCACCACAGGGGCGAGGAAGCACTGAAGCTTTCTTT. Its protein product is CASSPQGRGSTEAFF.

This clonotype was counted only a few times. The chain is built from TRBV10-3 and TRBJ2-5, with D possibly TRBD1 on 5 matching bases. The CDR3 covers 12 residues. V shed 6 bases and J shed 5 bases, with 10 bases lying between them. CDR1 and CDR2 (germline): ENHRY, SYGVKD. The CDR3 is CAIRDTLETQYF. The CDR3 nucleotides are TGTGCCATCAGGGACACGCTGGAGACCCAGTACTTC.

The rearrangement joins TRBV15 to TRBJ2-3; D gene ambiguous. V was shortened by 0 bases and J by 2 bases, with 12 bases between the two germline ends. The CDR3 extends over 16 amino acids. Germline CDR1 is LNHNV and CDR2 is YYDKDF (reference sequence). CDR3 sequence: CATSRELPSFTDTQYF. The CDR3 DNA sequence: TGTGCCACCAGCAGAGAACTTCCTTCCTTCACAGATACGCAGTATTTT.

This chain connects TRBV5-1 to TRBJ2-5, with 8 bases aligning to TRBD1. The J call may be faulty, since TRBJ2-7 better matches the DNA end. The CDR3 extends over 14 amino acids. CDR1 SGHRS and CDR2 YFSETQ come from the germline V gene. CDR3 sequence (DNA): TGCGCCAGCAGCTTCCCAGGGGGCAGGGACGAGCAGTACTTC. Its protein product is CASSFPGGRDEQYF.

The chain links TRBV29-1 to TRBJ2-3; D is undetermined. Trimming took off 7 bases at V and 1 base at J, with 12 bases between the two ends. Germline assignment: CDR1 SQVTM and CDR2 ANQGSEA. This CDR3 has 13 amino acids. Written as DNA, the CDR3 is TGCAGCGCGGGTCCACTCCGCACAGATACGCAGTATTTT. This encodes CSAGPLRTDTQYF.

The chain is built from TRBV5-1 and TRBJ2-5, with D perhaps TRBD1 (6 bases). Trimming shortened V by 4 bases and J by 2 bases, and 18 bases separated the two germline ends. CDR3 length: 16 amino acids. Germline V CDR1 and CDR2: SGHRS, YFSETQ. CDR3 in DNA: TGCGCCAGCAGCGGGGGCAGGGGCCGGGTGCAAGAGACCCAGTACTTC. Protein: CASSGGRGRVQETQYF.

The chain has TRBV6-6 and TRBJ1-5; 7 positions match TRBD1. V was clipped by 1 base and J by 0 bases; unmatched bases: 6. The V gene's germline CDR1 is MNHNY and CDR2 SVGAGI (reference sequence). The CDR3 sequence is 17 residues long. For the CDR3, the DNA is TGTGCCAGCAGTTACTGGGGACAGTCTTATAGCAATCAGCCCCAGCATTTT. This sequence encodes CASSYWGQSYSNQPQHF.

The rearrangement links TRBV7-9 to TRBJ1-2, with 8 bases fitting TRBD1. CDR1 SEHNR and CDR2 FQNEAQ come from the germline V gene (reference sequence). This CDR3 comprises 13 residues. V trimming: 2 bases; J trimming: 8 bases; junction bases outside the gene matches: 4. CDR3 protein: CASSLQGAQGYTF. CDR3 sequence (DNA): TGTGCCAGCAGCTTACAGGGGGCGCAGGGCTACACCTTC. Combining the CDR3 with reference TRBV7-9 and TRBJ1-2 gives the whole variable domain DTGVSQNPRHKITKRGQNVTFRCDPISEHNRLYWYRQTLGQGPEFLTYFQNEAQLEKSRLLSDRFSAERPKGSFSTLEIQRTEQGDSAMYLCASSLQGAQGYTFGSGTRLTVV.

V usage is TRBV7-9 and J usage is TRBJ2-5, with D unresolved. Deletions cut 4 bases from V and 2 bases from J, with 8 bases between. This CDR3 is 13 amino acids long. Looked up from germline, CDR1 is SEHNR and CDR2 is FQNEAQ (reference sequence). DNA for the CDR3: TGTGCCAGCAGCTCGAGTGGACAAGAGACCCAGTACTTC. This codes for CASSSSGQETQYF.

The CDR3: CSASRSTPASGYTF. In DNA, the CDR3 is TGCAGTGCTAGCAGATCAACGCCGGCGAGCGGCTACACCTTC. This sequence joins TRBV20-1 and TRBJ1-2; no clear D gene. The CDR3 spans 14 residues. The V and J ends lost 3 bases and 8 bases respectively, with 19 bases between them. CDR1 is DFQATT, CDR2 SNEGSKA, per germline (reference sequence).

V usage is TRBV12-3 or TRBV12-4 and J usage is TRBJ2-7, with D perhaps matching TRBD2 (5 bases). The J call may be incorrect, as the DNA end agrees better with TRBJ2-5. The CDR3 length is 14 residues. CDR3 amino acids: CASSREVLLGTQYF. The CDR3 nucleotides read TGTGCCAGCAGCCGGGAAGTCCTCCTGGGGACCCAGTACTTC.

This chain connects TRBV7-9 to TRBJ2-1; 11 positions agree with TRBD2. V was pared by 1 base and J by 8 bases, with 4 bases of the junction left unmatched. CDR1 is SEHNR, CDR2 FQNEAQ, per germline (reference sequence). The CDR3 runs 15 residues. The CDR3 loop reads CASSLDTSGSHEQFF. As DNA, the CDR3 is TGTGCCAGCAGCTTAGATACTAGCGGGAGTCATGAGCAGTTCTTC.